This T cell receptor beta chain is from a study of blood T cell repertoires in COVID-19. Overall study: Samples came from the United States, Italy and Spain, spanning acute and convalescent COVID-19.

Data came from immunoSEQ multiplex PCR; TCRdb stores just in-frame clones and leaves some out. The top ten clones hold about 3.2% of a sample with about 19,000 clones, approximately 88% of them seen once. Germline V gene data show CDR1 as SGHAT and CDR2 as FQDESV (reference sequence). V was clipped by 5 bases and J by 12 bases; unmatched bases: 14. The CDR3 has 15 residues. Sequencing was carried out using peripheral blood. The rearrangement links TRBV11-1 to TRBJ2-1, with TRBD2 matching 9 bases. This receptor was obtained from a human donor in a cohort sampled during active COVID-19. The CDR3 spells CASSEPASGAKGQFF. The CDR3 nucleotides read TGTGCCAGCAGCGAGCCGGCTAGCGGGGCCAAGGGGCAGTTCTTC.